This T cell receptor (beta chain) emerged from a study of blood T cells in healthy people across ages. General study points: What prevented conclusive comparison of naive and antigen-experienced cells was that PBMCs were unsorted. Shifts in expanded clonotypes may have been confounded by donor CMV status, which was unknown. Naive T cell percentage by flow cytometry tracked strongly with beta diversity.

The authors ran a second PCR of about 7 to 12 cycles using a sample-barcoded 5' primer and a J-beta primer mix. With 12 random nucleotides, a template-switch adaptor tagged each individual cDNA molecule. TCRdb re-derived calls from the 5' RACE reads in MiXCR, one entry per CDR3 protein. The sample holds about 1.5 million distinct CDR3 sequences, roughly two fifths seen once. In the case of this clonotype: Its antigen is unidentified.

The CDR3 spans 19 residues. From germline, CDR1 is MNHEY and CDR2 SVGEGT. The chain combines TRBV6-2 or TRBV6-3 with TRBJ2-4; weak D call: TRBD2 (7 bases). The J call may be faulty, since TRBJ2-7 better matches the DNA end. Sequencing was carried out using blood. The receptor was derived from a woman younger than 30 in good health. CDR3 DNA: TGTGCCAGCAGCCACCCGGGTTGGGGGGGCCTCCGATATACCTACGAGCAGTACTTC. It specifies CASSHPGWGGLRYTYEQYF.